Listed here are 25 T cell receptor beta chains from one sample, sequenced in a study of radiotherapy plus CTLA-4 blockade in lung cancer. Measured with immunoSEQ multiplex PCR; TCRdb has only the in-frame clones, and not every one. The data show more than 100,000 clones, around 89% seen once. Sequenced here: peripheral blood, sampled from a patient treated with radiotherapy plus ipilimumab. Source of these receptors: a human donor with non-small cell lung cancer that progressed on radiotherapy plus ipilimumab.

The rearrangement uses TRBV6-5 and TRBJ2-1; D is uncertain. This CDR3 is 13 amino acids long. Between the trimmed V and J ends, which lost 2 bases and 5 bases, there was a span of 7 bases. Germline V CDR1 and CDR2: MNHEY, SVGAGI. The DNA for the CDR3 is TGTGCCAGCAGTTACGGCGTAAACAATGAGCAGTTCTTC. This encodes CASSYGVNNEQFF.

V gene TRBV29-1 combines with J gene TRBJ2-3; no reliable D call. Per the germline V gene, CDR1 is SQVTM and CDR2 is ANQGSEA. The V gene lost 3 bases and the J gene lost 5 bases, with 6 bases spanning the gap. The CDR3 is 11 residues long. CDR3 sequence: CSVDHGDTQYF. The CDR3 DNA sequence: TGCAGCGTTGACCACGGAGATACGCAGTATTTT.

The rearrangement links TRBV11-2 to TRBJ2-4; possibly TRBD1 for D (6 bases). The CDR3 runs to 19 residues. In germline, CDR1 is SGHAT, CDR2 FQNNGV. Trimming stripped 4 bases from V and 0 bases from J, with 22 bases between. The CDR3, as DNA: TGTGCCAGCAGCTCCTCGCCCTTCATGGGACAACTAGCCAAAAACATTCAGTACTTC. This gives the protein CASSSSPFMGQLAKNIQYF.

This chain links TRBV11-3 with TRBJ2-1, with D perhaps TRBD1 (6 bases). This CDR3 is built from 13 residues. The germline V gene has CDR1 SGHNT and CDR2 YENEEA. The V gene lost 5 bases and the J gene lost 3 bases, with 8 bases spanning the gap. The CDR3 DNA reads as TGTGCCAGCAGCGGGGACAACTACAATGAGCAGTTCTTC. This codes for CASSGDNYNEQFF.

CDR3 coding DNA: TGTGCCAGCAGTTACTCGGGCGTCGGCTACACCTTC. This sequence encodes CASSYSGVGYTF. The rearrangement joins TRBV6-5 to TRBJ1-2; D is uncertain. Trimming pared 0 bases from V and 8 bases from J, leaving 7 bases between. Germline assignment: CDR1 MNHEY and CDR2 SVGAGI. The CDR3 consists of 12 residues.

This chain links TRBV19 with TRBJ1-5; maybe TRBD1 (6 bases). From germline, CDR1 is LNHDA and CDR2 SQIVND (reference sequence). V was shortened by 6 bases and J by 0 bases, with 12 bases between the two germline ends. The CDR3 has 15 amino acids. CDR3 residues: CASRTGYPSNQPQHF. The CDR3 coding sequence is TGTGCCAGTAGAACAGGGTACCCTAGCAATCAGCCCCAGCATTTT.

The J gene is TRBJ2-5, the V gene TRBV18; 9 bases agree with TRBD2. Germline values: CDR1 KGHSH, CDR2 LQKENI. The CDR3 length is 14 residues. With 3 bases clipped from V and 2 bases from J, the junction kept 1 base outside the gene matches. The CDR3 region is CASSPTSGQETQYF. The DNA of the CDR3 is TGTGCCAGCTCACCGACTAGCGGTCAAGAGACCCAGTACTTC. Combining the CDR3 with reference TRBV18 and TRBJ2-5 gives the whole variable domain NAGVMQNPRHLVRRRGQEARLRCSPMKGHSHVYWYRQLPEEGLKFMVYLQKENIIDESGMPKERFSAEFPKEGPSILRIQQVVRGDSAAYFCASSPTSGQETQYFGPGTRLLVL.

J is TRBJ1-1 and V is TRBV19, with TRBD1 matching 7 bases. In germline, CDR1 is LNHDA, CDR2 SQIVND (reference sequence). The CDR3 spans 14 residues. V gave up 4 bases and J gave up 2 bases; unmatched junction bases: 4. CDR3 loop: CASSKDRTNTEAFF. CDR3 coding DNA: TGTGCCAGTAGTAAGGACAGGACCAACACTGAAGCTTTCTTT.

This clone has only one observation. The rearrangement joins TRBV27 to TRBJ1-2; no definite D call. The germline V and J ends were trimmed by 0 bases and 7 bases, with 12 bases remaining between them. Germline V gene lookup returns CDR1 MNHEY and CDR2 SMNVEV (reference sequence). This CDR3 is 14 amino acids long. CDR3 sequence (DNA): TGTGCCAGCAGTTTATCACCCTCCCTAGGTGGCTACACCTTC. It encodes CASSLSPSLGGYTF.

The CDR3 loop is CASSASGDNQPQHF. CDR3 coding DNA: TGTGCCAGCAGCGCGTCAGGGGATAATCAGCCCCAGCATTTT. The chain carries TRBV9 and TRBJ1-5; possibly TRBD1 for D (6 bases). Germline V CDR1 and CDR2: SGDLS, YYNGEE. V shed 3 bases and J shed 4 bases, with 11 bases lying between them. The CDR3 runs 14 residues.

This chain uses TRBV5-1 with TRBJ2-7, with TRBD1 identical over 8 bases. The CDR3 runs 15 residues. The J segment lost 4 bases and the V segment lost 4 bases, leaving 10 bases of the junction unmatched. Germline CDR1 is SGHRS and CDR2 is YFSETQ. This CDR3 reads CASSTDRGGVYEQYF. The DNA of the CDR3 is TGCGCCAGCAGCACTGACAGGGGCGGTGTATACGAGCAGTACTTC.

This clone is a singleton in its sample. The gene calls are TRBV19 and TRBJ2-7; 11 positions match TRBD2. The V segment lost 5 bases and the J segment 6 bases; nucleotides outside the gene matches: 9. The CDR3 consists of 15 residues. Looked up from germline, CDR1 is LNHDA and CDR2 is SQIVND (reference sequence). The CDR3 sequence: CASSLTLAGDLEQYF. CDR3 DNA sequence: TGTGCCAGTAGTTTAACACTAGCGGGAGATCTCGAGCAGTACTTC.

In its sample, this clone was seen a few times. CDR3 in DNA: TGTGCCAGCAGCCAAGAACCGGGACAGGGCTTAAATGAGCAGTTCTTC. The encoded protein is CASSQEPGQGLNEQFF. The V call is TRBV4-2, the J call TRBJ2-1; 9 bases fit TRBD1. The V gene's germline CDR1 is LGHNA and CDR2 YNFKEQ. There are 16 residues in the CDR3. The J segment lost 7 bases and the V segment lost 0 bases, leaving 7 bases of the junction unmatched.

This chain joins TRBV28 and TRBJ1-4, with 9 bases matching TRBD1. V dropped 5 bases and J dropped 5; count of bases not matched to a gene: 6. The CDR3 is made up of 15 amino acids. Looked up from germline, CDR1 is MDHEN and CDR2 is SYDVKM. CDR3 protein: CASSPSGQGNEKLFF. CDR3 in DNA: TGTGCCAGCAGTCCCTCGGGACAGGGAAATGAAAAACTGTTTTTT.

The J gene is TRBJ2-5, the V gene TRBV4-2, with a tentative D call TRBD1 (6 bases). Trimming left V 1 base short and J 4 bases short, with 13 bases between. The germline gives CDR1 LGHNA, CDR2 YNFKEQ. The CDR3 loop spans 15 amino acids. The CDR3 here is CASSQGGPGVETQYF. Written as DNA, the CDR3 is TGTGCCAGCAGCCAAGGTGGCCCAGGGGTAGAGACCCAGTACTTC.

The chain joins TRBV5-5 to TRBJ2-7; perhaps TRBD2 as D (6 bases). This CDR3 has 12 residues. Germline values: CDR1 SGHKS, CDR2 YYEKEE (reference sequence). Between the trimmed V and J ends, which lost 7 bases and 0 bases, there was a span of 8 bases. Here the CDR3 DNA reads TGTGCCAGCGAGGAGGGCTCCTACGAGCAGTACTTC. This sequence encodes CASEEGSYEQYF.

V usage is TRBV5-4 and J usage is TRBJ1-1; the D gene is possibly TRBD1 (6 bases). CDR1 is SGHNT and CDR2 is YYREEE in the germline V gene (reference sequence). This CDR3 is built from 14 residues. V was trimmed by 4 bases and J by 1 base, leaving 11 bases between them. CDR3 loop: CASSDPTGNTEAFF. In DNA form, the CDR3 reads TGTGCCAGCAGCGACCCGACAGGGAACACTGAAGCTTTCTTT.

This rearrangement joins TRBV12-5 to TRBJ2-6; D remains ambiguous. Looked up from germline, CDR1 is LGHNT and CDR2 is FRNRAP. Trimming removed 3 bases at V and 0 bases at J, with 3 bases between. There are 14 residues in the CDR3. DNA of the CDR3: TGTGCTAGTGGTTTAAGCTCTGGGGCCAACGTCCTGACTTTC. Its protein product is CASGLSSGANVLTF.

The chain employs TRBV6-5 and TRBJ2-2, with D unclear. This CDR3 has 13 residues. Germline-derived CDR1 and CDR2 are MNHEY and SVGAGI. V was clipped by 6 bases and J by 2 bases, with 7 bases between them. CDR3 DNA: TGTGCCAGCAGGACCAGTAACACCGGGGAGCTGTTTTTT. Translation gives CASRTSNTGELFF.

This clone has more than one count but fewer than ten. The chain recombines TRBV12-5 with TRBJ1-5, with 9 bases lining up with TRBD1. Trimming cost V 9 bases and J 3 bases; bases outside gene matches: 3. Germline-derived CDR1 and CDR2 are LGHNT and FRNRAP. This CDR3 comprises 13 residues. The CDR3 spells CARGQGYNQPQHF. In nucleotides, the CDR3 is TGTGCTAGGGGACAGGGTTACAATCAGCCCCAGCATTTT.

The chain has TRBV6-1 and TRBJ1-1; 7 bases are shared with TRBD1. The CDR3 totals 14 residues. The J segment lost 1 base and the V segment lost 8 bases, leaving 7 bases of the junction unmatched. Germline V gene data show CDR1 as MNHNS and CDR2 as SASEGT. CDR3 in amino acids: CASPGAGGNTEAFF. The DNA of the CDR3 is TGTGCCAGCCCCGGGGCAGGGGGGAACACTGAAGCTTTCTTT.

This sequence joins TRBV5-5 and TRBJ2-7, with no clear D. Germline V gene data show CDR1 as SGHKS and CDR2 as YYEKEE (reference sequence). V was trimmed by 0 bases and J by 3 bases, leaving 7 bases between them. The CDR3 loop spans 13 amino acids. DNA for the CDR3: TGTGCCAGCAGCTTGGCCCTGGGCTACGAGCAGTACTTC. Translated, it gives CASSLALGYEQYF.

V is TRBV10-2 and J is TRBJ2-7; perhaps TRBD1 as D (6 bases). Germline lookup yields CDR1 WSHSY and CDR2 SAAADI. Between the trimmed V and J ends, which lost 6 bases and 1 base, there was a span of 13 bases. The CDR3 totals 14 residues. The CDR3 DNA sequence: TGCGCCAGCAGGGCACAGGGTAGGTCCTACGAGCAGTACTTC. Translation: CASRAQGRSYEQYF.

The chain employs TRBV7-8 and TRBJ1-5, with D tentatively TRBD1 (6 bases). Germline loops: CDR1 SGHVS, CDR2 FQNEAQ. This CDR3 comprises 14 residues. The V end lost 7 bases, the J end lost 0 bases, and 10 bases lay between the germline ends. In DNA, the CDR3 is TGTGCCAGCACTGAACAGGGTAGCAATCAGCCCCAGCATTTT. Translated: CASTEQGSNQPQHF.

As DNA, the CDR3 is TGTGCCAGCAGGTCCCCGGGACTCTACTACGAGCAGTACTTC. Translation gives CASRSPGLYYEQYF. The V and J genes are TRBV6-5 and TRBJ2-7; the D gene is possibly TRBD2 (6 bases). Germline-derived CDR1 and CDR2 are MNHEY and SVGAGI. CDR3 size: 14 residues. V lost 6 bases and J 3 bases, leaving 15 bases between the germline ends.